Sequencing of this TCR beta chain was carried out in a study of CD8 T cells in Susac syndrome. Random hexamers served to reverse transcribe roughly 0.5 to 1 ug RNA. It was immunoSEQ multiplex PCR that amplified TCR beta CDR3 across 54 Vbeta and 13 Jbeta. TCRdb re-called the immunoSEQ multiplex PCR reads with MiXCR, one entry per CDR3 protein. This table holds about 300,000 distinct CDR3 sequences, roughly 85% found once. Germline CDR1 is DFQATT and CDR2 is SNEGSKA (reference sequence). Trimming removed 6 bases from V and 4 bases from J; junction bases left unmatched: 8. The CDR3 is 15 residues long. The source material was CD8+ T cells from PBMCs. The genes are TRBV20-1 and TRBJ2-1; the match to TRBD2 covers 11 bases. The TCR originated in a human donor with multiple sclerosis. In DNA form, the CDR3 reads TGCAGTGCCTCCAATACTAGCGGGAGATACAATGAGCAGTTCTTC. Residues: CSASNTSGRYNEQFF.